Sequencing of this T cell receptor (beta chain) was carried out in a study of CD8 T cells in ankylosing spondylitis. This clonotype has a count of ten or more. The antigen remains unidentified. Quantitative barcoded 5'-RACE was used to prepare TCR beta libraries. Using its own MiXCR run on the 5' RACE reads, TCRdb lists one record per CDR3 protein. The sample yields 250,000 or so distinct CDR3 sequences, roughly 25% seen once. General observations from the study: It appeared that ankylosing spondylitis blood was characterized by a TCR beta motif of several highly homologous variants. A CD8+ phenotype characterized the disease-linked clones, which were relatively rare in peripheral blood. The study looked at matched synovial fluid samples from ankylosing spondylitis patients. Disease-linked clones were reported to be significantly enriched there.

The sequence came from a male donor with ankylosing spondylitis or in good health (not recorded which). Sequenced input: blood, either unsorted or a sorted T cell fraction (not recorded which).

The CDR3: CSAMRTSGGGETQYF. CDR3 bases: TGCAGTGCTATGAGGACTAGCGGCGGAGGAGAGACCCAGTACTTC. This chain uses TRBV20-1 with TRBJ2-5; 10 bases are shared with TRBD2. CDR3 length equals 15 residues. Looked up from germline, CDR1 is DFQATT and CDR2 is SNEGSKA (reference sequence). Losses at the gene ends were 4 bases for V and 4 bases for J; bases not matched to a gene: 9.